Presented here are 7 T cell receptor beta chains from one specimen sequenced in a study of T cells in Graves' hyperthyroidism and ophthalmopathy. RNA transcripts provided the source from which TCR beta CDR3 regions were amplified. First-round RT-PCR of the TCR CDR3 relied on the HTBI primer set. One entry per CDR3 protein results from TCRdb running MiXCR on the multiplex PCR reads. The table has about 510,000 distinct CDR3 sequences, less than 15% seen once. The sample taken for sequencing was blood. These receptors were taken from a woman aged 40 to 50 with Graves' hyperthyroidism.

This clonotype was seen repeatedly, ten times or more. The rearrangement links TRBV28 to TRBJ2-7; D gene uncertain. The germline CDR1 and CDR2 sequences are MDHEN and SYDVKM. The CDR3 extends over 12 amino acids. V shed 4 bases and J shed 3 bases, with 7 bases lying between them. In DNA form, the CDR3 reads TGTGCCAGCAGTTCCCTCGGCTACGAGCAGTACTTC. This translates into CASSSLGYEQYF.

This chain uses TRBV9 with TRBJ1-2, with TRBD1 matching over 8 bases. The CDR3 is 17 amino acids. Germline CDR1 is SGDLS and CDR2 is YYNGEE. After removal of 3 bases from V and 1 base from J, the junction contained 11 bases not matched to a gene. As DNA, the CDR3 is TGTGCCAGCAGCGCAAGGACAGGGAAGGGGGATAACTATGGCTACACCTTC. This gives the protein CASSARTGKGDNYGYTF.

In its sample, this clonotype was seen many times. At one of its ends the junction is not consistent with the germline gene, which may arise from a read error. The CDR3 coding sequence is TGCGCCAGCAGCTTAAGCGGGGCTAGCACAGATACGCAGTATTTT. Protein product: CASSLSGASTDTQYF. This chain links TRBV27 with TRBJ2-3, with 7 positions matching TRBD2. The CDR3 is 15 amino acids. Per the germline V gene, CDR1 is MNHEY and CDR2 is SMNVEV (reference sequence).

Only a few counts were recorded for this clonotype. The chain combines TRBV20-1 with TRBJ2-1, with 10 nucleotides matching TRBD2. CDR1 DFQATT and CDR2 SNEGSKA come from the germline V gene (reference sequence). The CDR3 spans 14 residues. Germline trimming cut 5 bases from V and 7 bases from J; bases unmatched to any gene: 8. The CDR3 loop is CSAAGLADPNEQFF. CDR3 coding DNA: TGCAGTGCTGCCGGACTAGCGGACCCGAATGAGCAGTTCTTC.

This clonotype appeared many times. The CDR3 bases are TGCGCCAGCAGCTGGGGGTCCACTAGCGGCGACGAGCAGTACTTC. It codes for CASSWGSTSGDEQYF. This chain uses TRBV5-1 with TRBJ2-7; 8 nucleotides agree with TRBD2. V lost 3 bases to trimming and J lost 5 bases; unmatched junction nucleotides: 10. Germline values: CDR1 SGHRS, CDR2 YFSETQ. The CDR3 totals 15 residues.

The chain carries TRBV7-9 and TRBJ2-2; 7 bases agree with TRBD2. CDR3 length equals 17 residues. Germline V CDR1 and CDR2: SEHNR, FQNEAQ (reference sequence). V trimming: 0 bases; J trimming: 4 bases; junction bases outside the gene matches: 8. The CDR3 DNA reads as TGTGCCAGCAGCTTAGCGTGGGGGGGATCCTCCACCGGGGAGCTGTTTTTT. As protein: CASSLAWGGSSTGELFF.

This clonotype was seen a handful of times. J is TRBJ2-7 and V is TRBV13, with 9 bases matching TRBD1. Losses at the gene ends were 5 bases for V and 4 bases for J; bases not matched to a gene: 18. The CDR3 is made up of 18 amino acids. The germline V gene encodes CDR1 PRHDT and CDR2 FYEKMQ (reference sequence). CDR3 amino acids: CASSPPPGQGEASYEQYF. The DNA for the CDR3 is TGTGCCAGCAGCCCCCCCCCGGGACAGGGAGAAGCTTCTTACGAGCAGTACTTC.